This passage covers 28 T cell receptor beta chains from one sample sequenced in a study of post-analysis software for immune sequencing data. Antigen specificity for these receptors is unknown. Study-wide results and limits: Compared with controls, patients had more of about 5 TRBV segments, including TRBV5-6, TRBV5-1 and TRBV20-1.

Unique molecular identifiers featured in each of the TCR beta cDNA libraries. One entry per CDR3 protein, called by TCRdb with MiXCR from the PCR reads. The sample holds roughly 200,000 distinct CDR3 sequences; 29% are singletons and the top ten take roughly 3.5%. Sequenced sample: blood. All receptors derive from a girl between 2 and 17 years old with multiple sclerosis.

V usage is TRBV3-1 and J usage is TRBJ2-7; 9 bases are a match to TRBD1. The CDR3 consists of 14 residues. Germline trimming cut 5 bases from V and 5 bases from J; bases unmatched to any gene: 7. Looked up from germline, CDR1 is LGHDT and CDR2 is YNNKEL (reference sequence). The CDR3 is CASSTGQGINEQYF. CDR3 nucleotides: TGTGCCAGCAGCACGGGACAGGGAATCAACGAGCAGTACTTC.

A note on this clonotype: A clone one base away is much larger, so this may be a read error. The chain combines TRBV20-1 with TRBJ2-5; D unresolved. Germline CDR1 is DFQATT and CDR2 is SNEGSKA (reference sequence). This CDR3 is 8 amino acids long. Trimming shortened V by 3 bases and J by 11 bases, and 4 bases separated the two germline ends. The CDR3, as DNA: TGCAGTGCTAGTGGGCAGTACTTC. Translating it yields CSASGQYF.

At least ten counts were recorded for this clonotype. In DNA form, the CDR3 reads TGCAGTGCCCAGAAGCCTCAAAACAGGGGTTCATCCTACGAGCAGTACTTC. This codes for CSAQKPQNRGSSYEQYF. The chain has TRBV20-1 and TRBJ2-7; 7 positions match TRBD1. Germline V gives CDR1 DFQATT, CDR2 SNEGSKA (reference sequence). J gave up 1 base and V 6 bases, and 18 bases lay outside the gene matches. This CDR3 is built from 17 residues.

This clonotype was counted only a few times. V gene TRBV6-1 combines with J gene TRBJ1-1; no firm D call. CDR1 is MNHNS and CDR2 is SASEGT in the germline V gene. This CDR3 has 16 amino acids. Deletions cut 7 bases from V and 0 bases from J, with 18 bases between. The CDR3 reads CASIPSWSFMNTEAFF. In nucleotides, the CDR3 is TGTGCCAGCATCCCCTCCTGGAGTTTCATGAACACTGAAGCTTTCTTT.

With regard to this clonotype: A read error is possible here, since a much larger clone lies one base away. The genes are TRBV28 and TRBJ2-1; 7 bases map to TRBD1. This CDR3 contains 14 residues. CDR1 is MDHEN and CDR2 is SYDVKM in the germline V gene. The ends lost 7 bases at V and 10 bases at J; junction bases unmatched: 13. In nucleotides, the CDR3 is TGTGCCAGCATTCGAGGGGGCGCCCCCTACGAGCAGTTCTTC. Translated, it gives CASIRGGAPYEQFF.

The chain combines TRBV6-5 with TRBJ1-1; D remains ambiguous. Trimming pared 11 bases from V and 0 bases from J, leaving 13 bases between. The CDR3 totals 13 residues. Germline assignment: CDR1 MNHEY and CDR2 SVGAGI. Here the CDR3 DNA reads TGTGCCGCCTTGGACGCCATGAACACTGAAGCTTTCTTT. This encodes CAALDAMNTEAFF.

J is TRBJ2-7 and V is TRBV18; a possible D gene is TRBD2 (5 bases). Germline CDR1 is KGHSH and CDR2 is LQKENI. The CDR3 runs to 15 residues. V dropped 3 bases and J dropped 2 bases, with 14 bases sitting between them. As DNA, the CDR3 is TGTGCCAGCTCACCGCGGGCCTTGAGGGCCTACGAGCAGTACTTC. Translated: CASSPRALRAYEQYF.

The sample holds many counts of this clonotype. The CDR3 bases are TGTGCCAGCAGCCCTACTCAGTGGGGGGGCACCAATGAGCAGTTCTTC. It translates to CASSPTQWGGTNEQFF. This chain joins TRBV7-8 and TRBJ2-1; D possibly corresponds to TRBD2 (7 bases). The germline gives CDR1 SGHVS, CDR2 FQNEAQ. Trimming removed 5 bases at V and 6 bases at J, with 20 bases between. The CDR3 contains 16 residues.

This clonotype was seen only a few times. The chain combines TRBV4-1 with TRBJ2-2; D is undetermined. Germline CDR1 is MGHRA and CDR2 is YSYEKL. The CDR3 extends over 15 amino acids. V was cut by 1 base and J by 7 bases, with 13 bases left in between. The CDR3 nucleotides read TGCGCCAGCAGCCAAGCCCCTGGTGGAAACGGGGAGCTGTTTTTT. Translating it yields CASSQAPGGNGELFF.

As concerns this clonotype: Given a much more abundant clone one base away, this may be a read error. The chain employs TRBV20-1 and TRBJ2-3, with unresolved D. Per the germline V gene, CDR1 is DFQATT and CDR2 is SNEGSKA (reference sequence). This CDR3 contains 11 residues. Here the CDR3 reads CGAIGGDTQYF. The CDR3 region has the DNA TGCGGTGCCATAGGCGGAGATACGCAGTATTTT.

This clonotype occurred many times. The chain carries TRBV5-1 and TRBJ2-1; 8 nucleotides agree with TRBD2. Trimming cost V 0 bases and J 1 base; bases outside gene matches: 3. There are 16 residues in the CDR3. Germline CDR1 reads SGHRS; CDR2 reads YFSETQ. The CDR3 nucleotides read TGCGCCAGCAGCTTGGCTAGCGGGCCGTCCTACAATGAGCAGTTCTTC. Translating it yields CASSLASGPSYNEQFF.

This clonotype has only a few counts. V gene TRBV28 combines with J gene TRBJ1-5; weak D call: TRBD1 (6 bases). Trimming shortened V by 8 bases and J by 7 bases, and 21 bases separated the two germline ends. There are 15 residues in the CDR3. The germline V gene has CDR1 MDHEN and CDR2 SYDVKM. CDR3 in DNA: TGTGCCAGCCGAAGCAGACAGGCCGGGGGACAGCCCCAGCATTTT. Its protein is CASRSRQAGGQPQHF. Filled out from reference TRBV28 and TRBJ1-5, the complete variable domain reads DVKVTQSSRYLVKRTGEKVFLECVQDMDHENMFWYRQDPGLGLRLIYFSYDVKMKEKGDIPEGYSVSREKKERFSLILESASTNQTSMYLCASRSRQAGGQPQHFGDGTRLSIL.

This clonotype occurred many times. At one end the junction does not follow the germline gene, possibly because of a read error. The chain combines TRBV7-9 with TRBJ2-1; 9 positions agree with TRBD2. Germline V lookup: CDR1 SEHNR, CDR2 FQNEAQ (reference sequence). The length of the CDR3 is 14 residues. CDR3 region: CASRLAGVGNEQFF. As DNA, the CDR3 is TGTGCCAGCAGATTAGCGGGAGTGGGGAATGAGCAGTTCTTC. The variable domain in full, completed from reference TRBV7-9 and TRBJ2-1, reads DTGVSQNPRHKITKRGQNVTFRCDPISEHNRLYWYRQTLGQGPEFLTYFQNEAQLEKSRLLSDRFSAERPKGSFSTLEIQRTEQGDSAMYLCASRLAGVGNEQFFGPGTRLTVL.

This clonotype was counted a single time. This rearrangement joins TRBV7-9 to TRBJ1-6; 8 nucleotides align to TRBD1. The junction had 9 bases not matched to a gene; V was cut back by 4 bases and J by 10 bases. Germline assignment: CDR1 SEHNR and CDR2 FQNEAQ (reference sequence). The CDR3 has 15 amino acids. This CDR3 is CASSSRGTGRSPLHF. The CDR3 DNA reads TGTGCCAGCAGCTCGCGGGGGACAGGACGATCACCCCTCCACTTT.

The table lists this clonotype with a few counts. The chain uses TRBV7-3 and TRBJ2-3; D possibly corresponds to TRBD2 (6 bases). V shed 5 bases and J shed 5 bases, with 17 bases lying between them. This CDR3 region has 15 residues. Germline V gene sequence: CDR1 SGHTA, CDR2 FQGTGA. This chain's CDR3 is CASSPGLRAGDTQYF. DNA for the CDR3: TGTGCCAGCAGCCCCGGACTAAGGGCTGGAGATACGCAGTATTTT.

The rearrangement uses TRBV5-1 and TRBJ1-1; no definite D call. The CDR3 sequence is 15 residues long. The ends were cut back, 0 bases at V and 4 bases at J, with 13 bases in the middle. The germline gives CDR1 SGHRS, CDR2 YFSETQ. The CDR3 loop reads CASSLAAGGPTEAFF. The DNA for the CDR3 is TGCGCCAGCAGCTTGGCAGCCGGTGGACCCACTGAAGCTTTCTTT.

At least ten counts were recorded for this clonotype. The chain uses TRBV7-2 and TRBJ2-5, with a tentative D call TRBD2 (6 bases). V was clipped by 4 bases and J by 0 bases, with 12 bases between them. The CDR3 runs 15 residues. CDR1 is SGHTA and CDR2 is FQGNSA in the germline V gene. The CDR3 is CASSSGLMHQETQYF. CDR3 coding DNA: TGTGCCAGCAGCTCGGGACTGATGCACCAAGAGACCCAGTACTTC.

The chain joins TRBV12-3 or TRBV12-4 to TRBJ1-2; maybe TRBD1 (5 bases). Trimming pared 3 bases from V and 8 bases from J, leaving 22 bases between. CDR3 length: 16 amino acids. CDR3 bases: TGTGCCAGCAGTTTGTTAATGACAGAACTTTCGCGGGGCTACACCTTC. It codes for CASSLLMTELSRGYTF.

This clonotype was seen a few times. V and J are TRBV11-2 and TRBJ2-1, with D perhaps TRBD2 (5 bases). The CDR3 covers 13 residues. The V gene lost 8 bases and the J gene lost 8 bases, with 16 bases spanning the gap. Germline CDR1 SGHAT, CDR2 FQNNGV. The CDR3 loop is CASRVGSSDEQFF. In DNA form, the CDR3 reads TGTGCCAGCCGGGTTGGGAGTTCGGATGAGCAGTTCTTC.

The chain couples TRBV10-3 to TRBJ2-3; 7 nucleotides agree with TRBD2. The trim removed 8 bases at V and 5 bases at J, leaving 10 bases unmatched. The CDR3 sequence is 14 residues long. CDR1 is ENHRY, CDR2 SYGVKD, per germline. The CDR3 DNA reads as TGTGCCATCGGGGGGGGAGGGGCCCGAGATACGCAGTATTTT. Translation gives CAIGGGGARDTQYF.

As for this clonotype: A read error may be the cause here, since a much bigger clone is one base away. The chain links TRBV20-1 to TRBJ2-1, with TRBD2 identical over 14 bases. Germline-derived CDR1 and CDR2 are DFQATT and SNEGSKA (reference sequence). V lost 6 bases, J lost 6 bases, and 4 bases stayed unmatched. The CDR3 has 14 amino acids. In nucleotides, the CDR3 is TGCAGTGCCCTGACTAGCGGGAGGGGCAATGAGCAGTTCTTC. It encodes CSALTSGRGNEQFF.

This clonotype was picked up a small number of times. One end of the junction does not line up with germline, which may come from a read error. The CDR3 protein is CSANHPAGGRRNTQYF. CDR3 nucleotides: TGTAGTGCTAATCACCCAGCGGGAGGGAGGAGGAATACGCAGTATTTT. V usage is TRBV20-1 and J usage is TRBJ2-3, with 10 bases aligning to TRBD2. Germline CDR1 reads DFQATT; CDR2 reads SNEGSKA (reference sequence). The CDR3 sequence is 16 residues long.

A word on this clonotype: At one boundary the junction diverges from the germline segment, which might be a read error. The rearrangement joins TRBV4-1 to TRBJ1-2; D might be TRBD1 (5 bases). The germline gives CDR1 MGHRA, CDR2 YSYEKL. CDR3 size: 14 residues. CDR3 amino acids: CASSPGGTPYGNTF. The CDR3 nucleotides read TGCGCCAGCAGCCCTGGGGGGACCCCCTATGGCAACACCTTC.

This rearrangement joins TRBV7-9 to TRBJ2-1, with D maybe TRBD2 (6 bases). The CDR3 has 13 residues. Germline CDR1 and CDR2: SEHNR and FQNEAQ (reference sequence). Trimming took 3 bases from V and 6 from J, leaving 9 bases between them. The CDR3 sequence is CASSFSGCNEQFF. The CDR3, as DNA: TGTGCCAGCAGCTTTAGCGGTTGCAATGAGCAGTTCTTC.

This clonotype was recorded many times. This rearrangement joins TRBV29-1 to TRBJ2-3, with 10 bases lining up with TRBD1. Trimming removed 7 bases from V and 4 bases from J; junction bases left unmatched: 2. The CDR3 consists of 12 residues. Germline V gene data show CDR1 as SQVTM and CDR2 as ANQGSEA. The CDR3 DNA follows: TGCAGCGCTGGACAGGGGGCAGATACGCAGTATTTT. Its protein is CSAGQGADTQYF.

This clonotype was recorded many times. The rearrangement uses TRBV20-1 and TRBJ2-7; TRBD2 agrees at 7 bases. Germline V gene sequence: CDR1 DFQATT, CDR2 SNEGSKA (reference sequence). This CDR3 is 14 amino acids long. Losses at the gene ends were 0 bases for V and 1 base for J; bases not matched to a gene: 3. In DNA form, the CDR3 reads TGCAGTGCTAGAGATTTGCGGGGGTCCTACGAGCAGTACTTC. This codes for CSARDLRGSYEQYF.

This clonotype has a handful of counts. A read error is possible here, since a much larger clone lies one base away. The CDR3 nucleotides read TGTGCCAGCACCAGGGTGGATCGGGATTCACCCCCCCACTTT. Translated, it gives CASTRVDRDSPPHF. The chain carries TRBV28 and TRBJ1-6; possible D gene TRBD1, 5 bases. This CDR3 contains 14 residues. In germline, CDR1 is MDHEN, CDR2 SYDVKM.

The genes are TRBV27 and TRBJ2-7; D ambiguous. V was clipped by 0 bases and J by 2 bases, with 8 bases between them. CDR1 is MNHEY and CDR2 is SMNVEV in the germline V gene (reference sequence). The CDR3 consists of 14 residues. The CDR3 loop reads CASSLSTDTYEQYF. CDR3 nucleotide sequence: TGTGCCAGCAGTTTATCAACGGATACCTACGAGCAGTACTTC.